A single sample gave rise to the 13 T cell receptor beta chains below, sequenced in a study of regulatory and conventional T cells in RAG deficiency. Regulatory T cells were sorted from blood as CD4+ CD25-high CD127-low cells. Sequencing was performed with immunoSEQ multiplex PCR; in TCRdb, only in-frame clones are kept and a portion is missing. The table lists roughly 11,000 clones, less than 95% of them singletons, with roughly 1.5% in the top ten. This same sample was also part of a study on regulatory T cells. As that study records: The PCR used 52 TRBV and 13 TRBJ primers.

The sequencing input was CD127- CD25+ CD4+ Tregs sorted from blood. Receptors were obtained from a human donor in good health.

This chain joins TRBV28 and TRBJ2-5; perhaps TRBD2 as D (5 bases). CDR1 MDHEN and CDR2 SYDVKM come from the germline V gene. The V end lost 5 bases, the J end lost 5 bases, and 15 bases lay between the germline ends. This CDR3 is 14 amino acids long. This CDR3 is CASSPAGVPETQYF. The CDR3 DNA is TGTGCCAGCAGTCCCGCCGGGGTCCCCGAGACCCAGTACTTC. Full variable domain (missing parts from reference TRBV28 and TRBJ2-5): DVKVTQSSRYLVKRTGEKVFLECVQDMDHENMFWYRQDPGLGLRLIYFSYDVKMKEKGDIPEGYSVSREKKERFSLILESASTNQTSMYLCASSPAGVPETQYFGPGTRLLVL.

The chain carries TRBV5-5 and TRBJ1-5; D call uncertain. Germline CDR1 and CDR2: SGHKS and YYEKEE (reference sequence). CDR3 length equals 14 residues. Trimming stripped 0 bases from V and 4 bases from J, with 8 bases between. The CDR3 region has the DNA TGTGCCAGCAGCTTGGCCGGCAGGAATCAGCCCCAGCATTTT. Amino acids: CASSLAGRNQPQHF.

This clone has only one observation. CDR3 in DNA: TGTGCCAGCTCTTTTGATAGCTCTGGGGCCAACGTCCTGACTTTC. This codes for CASSFDSSGANVLTF. The chain has TRBV6-4 and TRBJ2-6; no clear D gene. Deletions cut 8 bases from V and 0 bases from J, with 11 bases between. The germline CDR1 and CDR2 sequences are MRHNA and SNTAGT. CDR3 length: 15 amino acids.

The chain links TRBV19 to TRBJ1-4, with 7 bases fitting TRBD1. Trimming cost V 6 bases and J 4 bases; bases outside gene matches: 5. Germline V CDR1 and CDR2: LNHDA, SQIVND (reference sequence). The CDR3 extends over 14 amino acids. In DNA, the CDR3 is TGTGCCAGTAGGGGACAGACTTTTAATGAAAAACTGTTTTTT. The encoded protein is CASRGQTFNEKLFF. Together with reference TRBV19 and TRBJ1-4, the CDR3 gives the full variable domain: DGGITQSPKYLFRKEGQNVTLSCEQNLNHDAMYWYRQDPGQGLRLIYYSQIVNDFQKGDIAEGYSVSREKKESFPLTVTSAQKNPTAFYLCASRGQTFNEKLFFGSGTQLSVL.

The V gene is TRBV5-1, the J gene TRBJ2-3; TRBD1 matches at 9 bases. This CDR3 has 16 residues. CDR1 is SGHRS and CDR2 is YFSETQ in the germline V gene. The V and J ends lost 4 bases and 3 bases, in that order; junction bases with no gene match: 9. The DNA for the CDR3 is TGCGCCAGCAGCCTTGGTCCCGGGACAGGGACAGATACGCAGTATTTT. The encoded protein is CASSLGPGTGTDTQYF.

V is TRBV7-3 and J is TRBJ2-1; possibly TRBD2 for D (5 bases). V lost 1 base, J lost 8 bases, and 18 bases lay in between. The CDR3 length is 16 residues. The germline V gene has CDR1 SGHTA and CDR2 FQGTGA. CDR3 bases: TGTGCCAGCAGCTTAATGGGTACCCGAGCGGCAGATGAGCAGTTCTTC. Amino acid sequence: CASSLMGTRAADEQFF.

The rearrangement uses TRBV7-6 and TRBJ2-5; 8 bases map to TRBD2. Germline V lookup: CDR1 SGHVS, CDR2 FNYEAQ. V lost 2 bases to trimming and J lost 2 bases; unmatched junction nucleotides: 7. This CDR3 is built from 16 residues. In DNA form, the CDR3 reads TGTGCCAGCAGCTTAAGGAGTAGCGGGGATCAAGAGACCCAGTACTTC. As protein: CASSLRSSGDQETQYF.

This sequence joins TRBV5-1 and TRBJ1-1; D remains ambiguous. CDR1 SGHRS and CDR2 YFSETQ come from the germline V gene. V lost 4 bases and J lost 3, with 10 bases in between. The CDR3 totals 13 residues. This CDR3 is CASSRISDTEAFF. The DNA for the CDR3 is TGCGCCAGCAGCCGCATATCGGACACTGAAGCTTTCTTT. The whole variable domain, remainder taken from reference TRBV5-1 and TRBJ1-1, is KAGVTQTPRYLIKTRGQQVTLSCSPISGHRSVSWYQQTPGQGLQFLFEYFSETQRNKGNFPGRFSGRQFSNSRSEMNVSTLELGDSALYLCASSRISDTEAFFGQGTRLTVV.

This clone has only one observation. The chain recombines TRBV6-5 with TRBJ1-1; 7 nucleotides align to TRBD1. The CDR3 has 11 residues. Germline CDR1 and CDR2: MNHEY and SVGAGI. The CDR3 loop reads CAVQGVTEAFF. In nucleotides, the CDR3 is TGTGCGGTTCAGGGGGTCACTGAAGCTTTCTTT.

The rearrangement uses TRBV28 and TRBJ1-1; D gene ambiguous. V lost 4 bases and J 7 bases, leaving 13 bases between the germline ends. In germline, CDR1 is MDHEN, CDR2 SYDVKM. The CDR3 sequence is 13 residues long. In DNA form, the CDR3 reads TGTGCCAGCAGTTCCCCCCGCGGGGATGAAGCTTTCTTT. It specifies CASSSPRGDEAFF.

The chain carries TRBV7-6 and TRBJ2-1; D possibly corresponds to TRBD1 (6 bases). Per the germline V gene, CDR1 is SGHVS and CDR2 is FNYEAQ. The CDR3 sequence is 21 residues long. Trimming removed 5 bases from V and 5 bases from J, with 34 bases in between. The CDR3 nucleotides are TGTGCCAGCAGCAAAAGGGGGAGAACGAGCCCGGGAAGCTATCTTGACAATGAGCAGTTCTTC. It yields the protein CASSKRGRTSPGSYLDNEQFF.

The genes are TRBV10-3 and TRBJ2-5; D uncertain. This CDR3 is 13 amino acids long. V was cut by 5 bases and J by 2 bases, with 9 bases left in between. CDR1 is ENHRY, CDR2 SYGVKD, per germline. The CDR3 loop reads CAISPGAQETQYF. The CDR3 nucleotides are TGTGCCATCAGTCCAGGCGCGCAAGAGACCCAGTACTTC.

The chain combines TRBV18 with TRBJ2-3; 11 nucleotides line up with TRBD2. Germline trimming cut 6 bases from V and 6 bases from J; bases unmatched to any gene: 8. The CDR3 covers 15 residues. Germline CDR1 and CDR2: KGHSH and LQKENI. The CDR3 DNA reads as TGTGCCAGCTCCCCTACTAGCGGGGGAGGGGATACGCAGTATTTT. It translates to CASSPTSGGGDTQYF.